The clone carrying this T cell receptor (beta chain) was detected a few times. As yet, its antigen is unknown. The CDR3 sequence is 14 residues long. Germline values: CDR1 MNHEY, CDR2 SVGAGI. The V gene lost 2 bases and the J gene lost 4 bases, with 11 bases spanning the gap. The data belong to a study of T-cell memory formation after mild COVID-19. Overall study results and limits: Cross-reactive memory appears to have joined, as suggested by some responding clones showing up in pre-infection memory.

One entry per CDR3 protein results from TCRdb running MiXCR on the 5' RACE reads. The sample has a few hundred thousand distinct CDR3 sequences, roughly 19% seen once. The chain has TRBV6-5 and TRBJ1-2; the D is unclear. This receptor was identified in a man between 18 and 29 years old who had mild COVID-19 (a few samples of this study predate the infection). Cell type and time point are not known. Material for sequencing was PBMCs or a T cell subset sorted from them (not recorded which). CDR3 in amino acids: CASSYGAGLYGYTF. Here the CDR3 DNA reads TGTGCCAGCAGTTACGGAGCAGGCCTCTATGGCTACACCTTC.